The present T cell receptor beta chain was sequenced within a study of CD8 T cells in ankylosing spondylitis. This CDR3 has 14 residues. Trimming left V 5 bases short and J 2 bases short, with 11 bases between. CDR1 is LNHDA and CDR2 is SQIVND in the germline V gene (reference sequence). Note on this clonotype: What it binds is unknown.

Each TCR beta library was made by quantitative 5'-RACE that incorporated molecular barcodes. Via MiXCR, TCRdb re-called the 5' RACE reads, giving one row per CDR3 protein. The data hold 400,000 or so distinct CDR3 sequences, with 25% to 30% observed a single time. Overall study findings and caveats: The disease-linked clones had a CD8+ phenotype and low blood frequencies. Seemingly distinctive of ankylosing spondylitis blood was a TCR beta motif formed by eight highly homologous variants.

The chain couples TRBV19 to TRBJ2-3, with D uncertain. The TCR comes from a male donor with ankylosing spondylitis. What was sequenced was blood, either unsorted or a sorted T cell fraction (not recorded which). Here the CDR3 DNA reads TGTGCCAGTAGTCAGGACCGAAACACAGATACGCAGTATTTT. This sequence encodes CASSQDRNTDTQYF.